These 6 T cell receptor beta chains originate from one sample sequenced in a study of identical twins. In TCRdb, the 5' RACE reads were re-called with MiXCR into one record per CDR3 protein. Seen here are 700,000 to 950,000 distinct CDR3 sequences, around 12% observed once, and the top ten hold around 1.5%. These data are also associated with another study on yellow fever vaccine responses in identical twins.

The sequencing sample was made of PBMCs. These receptors were taken from a young woman in good health.

The chain uses TRBV7-6 and TRBJ2-2; 11 nucleotides agree with TRBD2. The CDR3 spans 20 residues. The V gene's germline CDR1 is SGHVS and CDR2 FNYEAQ. Losses at the gene ends were 5 bases for V and 0 bases for J; bases not matched to a gene: 14. The CDR3 protein is CASSPRGTSGRVTNTGELFF. The CDR3 bases are TGTGCCAGCAGCCCTAGGGGCACTAGCGGGAGAGTAACGAACACCGGGGAGCTGTTTTTT.

The J gene is TRBJ2-7, the V gene TRBV13; D is undetermined. Germline values: CDR1 PRHDT, CDR2 FYEKMQ (reference sequence). The length of the CDR3 is 19 residues. V lost 5 bases and J lost 1, with 27 bases in between. CDR3: CASSAWRPSGALKSYEQYF. The CDR3 DNA reads as TGTGCCAGCAGCGCGTGGCGACCCTCCGGTGCCCTTAAGTCCTACGAGCAGTACTTC.

The chain carries TRBV7-9 and TRBJ2-5, with D tentatively TRBD2 (5 bases). This CDR3 is built from 15 residues. V was pared by 5 bases and J by 0 bases, with 13 bases between. CDR1 SEHNR and CDR2 FQNEAQ come from the germline V gene (reference sequence). The CDR3 reads CASSPRGADQETQYF. As DNA, the CDR3 is TGTGCCAGCAGCCCCCGTGGAGCGGACCAAGAGACCCAGTACTTC.

The rearrangement uses TRBV4-1 and TRBJ2-2; possibly TRBD2 for D (6 bases). Germline V gene sequence: CDR1 MGHRA, CDR2 YSYEKL. CDR3 length equals 17 residues. Trimming shortened V by 0 bases and J by 6 bases, and 17 bases separated the two germline ends. DNA for the CDR3: TGCGCCAGCAGCCAAGATGGCCGGGGGAGGATCCCCGGGGAGCTGTTTTTT. Translation: CASSQDGRGRIPGELFF.

This sequence joins TRBV29-1 and TRBJ2-7; TRBD2 agrees at 14 bases. After removal of 3 bases from V and 5 bases from J, the junction contained 3 bases not matched to a gene. The CDR3 consists of 14 residues. Germline-derived CDR1 and CDR2 are SQVTM and ANQGSEA. CDR3 nucleotide sequence: TGCAGCGTTGAGGGACTAGCGGGAGAGAACGAGCAGTACTTC. This sequence encodes CSVEGLAGENEQYF.

The rearrangement links TRBV28 to TRBJ2-7; unclear D gene. V was clipped by 3 bases and J by 2 bases, with 5 bases between them. The length of the CDR3 is 12 residues. Germline V gene sequence: CDR1 MDHEN, CDR2 SYDVKM. The CDR3 nucleotides are TGTGCCAGCAGTTTCCCAGCCTACGAGCAGTACTTC. This gives the protein CASSFPAYEQYF.